This T cell receptor (beta chain) derives from a study of T cells in Graves' hyperthyroidism and ophthalmopathy. Study outcomes and limitations: Blood held most thyroid clonotypes expanded above 0.001 frequency.

As regards this clonotype: The antigen remains undetermined.

V was shortened by 5 bases and J by 0 bases, with 14 bases between the two germline ends. The V gene's germline CDR1 is MDHEN and CDR2 SYDVKM. The CDR3 totals 16 residues. Researchers took RNA transcripts and amplified the TCR beta CDR3 regions from them. Carried out on the TCR CDR3, a first-round RT-PCR used the HTBI primer set. One entry per CDR3 protein, called by TCRdb with MiXCR from the multiplex PCR reads. Here the sample spans around 620,000 distinct CDR3 sequences, 15% to 20% being singletons. For Graves' hyperthyroidism to be stable, ophthalmopathy could not progress within 18 months. Clinical symptoms, serum thyroxine and TRAb, thyroid ultrasound and orbital computed tomography together formed the diagnostic basis.

Input material: blood. The TCR was taken from a woman aged 25-40 years with Graves' hyperthyroidism. This sequence joins TRBV28 and TRBJ1-3; D is ambiguous. CDR3 bases: TGTGCCAGCAGTCCCGGACGGCTAGACTCTGGAAACACCATATATTTT. It encodes CASSPGRLDSGNTIYF.